One and the same sample provided the 4 T cell receptor beta chains below, sequenced in a study of cytomegalovirus exposure and HLA in healthy donors. PCR was performed using 60 Vbeta and 13 Jbeta primers. The assay was immunoSEQ multiplex PCR, and TCRdb's table has in-frame clones only and misses some. Counted here are over 110,000 clones, 82% occurring once; the ten biggest clones make up around 2.6%. The sample consisted of PBMCs. These receptors were collected from a male donor in good health and CMV-seronegative.

The chain employs TRBV5-1 and TRBJ2-5, with D maybe TRBD1 (5 bases). Germline CDR1 reads SGHRS; CDR2 reads YFSETQ. The CDR3 contains 15 residues. V lost 0 bases and J 5 bases, leaving 14 bases between the germline ends. DNA of the CDR3: TGCGCCAGCAGCTTGGTACAAGACCAGGGTGAGACCCAGTACTTC. The encoded protein is CASSLVQDQGETQYF. The full variable domain, its missing parts supplied by reference TRBV5-1 and TRBJ2-5, is KAGVTQTPRYLIKTRGQQVTLSCSPISGHRSVSWYQQTPGQGLQFLFEYFSETQRNKGNFPGRFSGRQFSNSRSEMNVSTLELGDSALYLCASSLVQDQGETQYFGPGTRLLVL.

DNA for the CDR3: TGTGCCAGTAGTATGGGCGGGACAGATACGCAGTATTTT. Its protein product is CASSMGGTDTQYF. The rearrangement joins TRBV19 to TRBJ2-3; perhaps TRBD2 as D (5 bases). Trimming removed 3 bases from V and 3 bases from J, with 7 bases in between. Germline CDR1 LNHDA, CDR2 SQIVND (reference sequence). The CDR3 length is 13 residues.

This clone showed up just once. The rearrangement links TRBV5-1 to TRBJ2-7; 9 positions match TRBD1. The CDR3 is 14 residues long. V dropped 0 bases and J dropped 4; count of bases not matched to a gene: 2. Germline V gene sequence: CDR1 SGHRS, CDR2 YFSETQ. In DNA, the CDR3 is TGCGCCAGCAGCTTGGGGGACAGGGAATACGAGCAGTACTTC. It codes for CASSLGDREYEQYF.

This clone was observed a handful of times. The chain carries TRBV4-1 and TRBJ2-7; a weak D match, TRBD1 (6 bases). The CDR3 is made up of 15 amino acids. Trimming removed 0 bases from V and 5 bases from J, with 14 bases in between. In germline, CDR1 is MGHRA, CDR2 YSYEKL. The chain's CDR3 is CASSQDGQGIDEQYF. CDR3 in DNA: TGCGCCAGCAGCCAAGATGGCCAGGGGATCGACGAGCAGTACTTC.